This T cell receptor beta chain was obtained from a study of CD8+CD57+ T cells in acquired aplastic anemia. This clonotype was recorded many times. Profiles of TCR beta VDJ and CDR3 were generated from a genomic DNA template. MiXCR, run by TCRdb on the reads, gives a single entry per CDR3 protein. The table includes approximately 200,000 distinct CDR3 sequences, around 49% detected once. Only patients with CD8+CD57+ cell expansion on flow cytometry were chosen for sequencing. Germline values: CDR1 SNHLY, CDR2 FYNNEI. This CDR3 spans 13 amino acids. Trimming stripped 1 base from V and 11 bases from J, with 9 bases between.

The source of this sequence is a human donor with aplastic anemia. This chain links TRBV2 with TRBJ1-6; D might be TRBD1 (5 bases). The specimen was sorted CD4+, CD8+, or CD8+CD57+ T cells (not recorded which) from PBMCs. CDR3 coding DNA: TGTGCCAGCAGTGAAGGAGGGGTTACACCCCTCCACTTT. Translated, it gives CASSEGGVTPLHF.